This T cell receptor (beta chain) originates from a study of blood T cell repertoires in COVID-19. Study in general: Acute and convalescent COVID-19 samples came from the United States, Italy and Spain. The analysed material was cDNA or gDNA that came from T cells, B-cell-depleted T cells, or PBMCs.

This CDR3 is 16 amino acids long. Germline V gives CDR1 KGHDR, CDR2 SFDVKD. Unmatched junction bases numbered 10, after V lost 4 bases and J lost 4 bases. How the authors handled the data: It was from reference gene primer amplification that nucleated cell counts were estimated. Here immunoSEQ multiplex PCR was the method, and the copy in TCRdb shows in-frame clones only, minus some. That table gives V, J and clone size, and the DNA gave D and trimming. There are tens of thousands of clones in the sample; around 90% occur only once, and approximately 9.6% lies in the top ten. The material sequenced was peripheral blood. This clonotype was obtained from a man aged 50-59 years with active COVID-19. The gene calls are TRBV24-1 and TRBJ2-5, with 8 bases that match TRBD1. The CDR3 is CATSDPIDRGAETQYF. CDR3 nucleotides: TGTGCCACCAGTGACCCGATCGACAGGGGTGCAGAGACCCAGTACTTC.